These T cell receptor beta chains were read from a single sample in a study of identifying expanded T cells in peripheral blood. Repertoires were generated with immunoSEQ multiplex PCR, while TCRdb's copy carries only in-frame clones and drops some. The sample shows 120,000 or so clones, approximately 84% of them seen only once. Sequences were obtained from blood. Receptors were obtained from a person aged 18 to 69 in good health. CDR3s include the opening cysteine and the closing phenylalanine or tryptophan. Fields, in order: V gene, D gene, J gene, clone size, CDR3 DNA, CDR3 protein. D genes are given only for firm matches. A row's size may be missing; if present it is once, few, many or a size class.

>TRBV18|-|TRBJ1-1|few
TGTGCCAGCTCACCGAGTATGAACACTGAAGCTTTCTTT
CASSPSMNTEAFF
>TRBV7-9|-|TRBJ2-5|-
TGTGCCAGCAGCGCAAGTAACCAAGAGACCCAGTACTTC
CASSASNQETQYF
>TRBV19|-|TRBJ1-1|-
TGTGCCAGTAGTCTTGGGTCGAGGACTGAAGCTTTCTTT
CASSLGSRTEAFF
>TRBV5-8|-|TRBJ1-1|-
TGTGCCAGCAGCTTGAGCAGAAACACTGAAGCTTTCTTT
CASSLSRNTEAFF
>TRBV18|-|TRBJ2-2|-
TGTGCCAGCAGGGCGAACACCGGGGAGCTGTTTTTT
CASRANTGELFF
>TRBV30|-|TRBJ1-1|-
TGTGCCTGGACTAAGGCTGGAATCGAAGCTTTCTTT
CAWTKAGIEAFF
>TRBV6-1|-|TRBJ1-2|-
TGTGCCAGCAGCGATAAAAGTTTAGCTAACTATGGCTACACCTTC
CASSDKSLANYGYTF
>TRBV6-5|-|TRBJ1-1|-
TGTGCCAGTAACCCTATGGCAGGGCGCTCCACTGAAGCTTTCTTT
CASNPMAGRSTEAFF
>TRBV2|-|TRBJ2-1|-
TGTGCCAGCAGAGGGGAATCTGAGCAGTTCTTC
CASRGESEQFF
>TRBV19|TRBD1|TRBJ2-1|-
TGTGCCAGTACGAGACAGGGCTCCTACAATGAGCAGTTCTTC
CASTRQGSYNEQFF
>TRBV7-9|-|TRBJ1-2|-
TGTGCCAGCAGCTTAGCCGGGGCCTTCACCGTAGGCTATGGTTACACCTTC
CASSLAGAFTVGYGYTF
>TRBV29-1|-|TRBJ1-3|-
TGCAGCGTTGAACTGGACTCTGGAAACACCATATATTTT
CSVELDSGNTIYF
>TRBV11-3|TRBD1|TRBJ1-2|few
TGTGCCAGCAGCCTGTCAGGGGGCTATGGCTACACCTTC
CASSLSGGYGYTF
>TRBV10-2|-|TRBJ1-1|-
TGCGCCAGCACCATCAACACTGAAGCTTTCTTT
CASTINTEAFF
>TRBV6-1|-|TRBJ1-1|-
TGTGCCAGCAGTGAAGTGGGGCCCCTGCGGGGATGGGGCTCTGAAGCTTTCTTT
CASSEVGPLRGWGSEAFF
>TRBV29-1|-|TRBJ1-1|-
TGCAGCGTTGACACGATCACCAGGGGACCCAAGAACACTGAAGCTTTCTTT
CSVDTITRGPKNTEAFF
>TRBV2|-|TRBJ1-5|-
TGTGCCAGCACCATGGGGGACTCCCGAGAAGGTTGGCCCCAGCATTTT
CASTMGDSREGWPQHF
>TRBV19|-|TRBJ1-5|-
TGTGCCAGTAGTCTCGTCTTCGGGATTAATCAGCCCCAGCATTTT
CASSLVFGINQPQHF
>TRBV5-1|-|TRBJ1-6|few
TGCGCCAGCAGCTTGGGGGGTTCGGGACTCCTAAATTCACCCCTCCACTTT
CASSLGGSGLLNSPLHF
>TRBV5-1|-|TRBJ1-1|many
TGCGCCAGCAGCTTAGGGGCGGGGAACACTGAAGCTTTCTTT
CASSLGAGNTEAFF
>TRBV2|-|TRBJ1-5|-
TGTGCCAGCAGTGAGCTTTATAGCAATCAGCCCCAGCATTTT
CASSELYSNQPQHF
>TRBV7-2|TRBD2|TRBJ2-1|-
TGTGCCAGCAGCTTAGGGGCTAGCGGGGCATACAATGAGCAGTTCTTC
CASSLGASGAYNEQFF
>TRBV30|TRBD1|TRBJ1-5|-
TGTGCCTGGAGTGTCGGGACAGGGTGGGATCGCAATCAGCCCCAGCATTTT
CAWSVGTGWDRNQPQHF
>TRBV6-6|-|TRBJ2-1|-
TGTGCCAGCAGTTACGAGGGCGGGTCCTACAATGAGCAGTTCTTC
CASSYEGGSYNEQFF
>TRBV19|-|TRBJ1-6|once
TGTGCCAGTAGTATAGATCTTTCGGGGAACTCCTATAATTCACCCCTCCACTTT
CASSIDLSGNSYNSPLHF
>TRBV27|TRBD1|TRBJ1-2|few
TGTGCCAGCAGTTTATCAACAGGGGCGGTCTATGGCTACACCTTC
CASSLSTGAVYGYTF
>TRBV5-1|-|TRBJ2-2|-
TGCGCCAGCAGCTCGACTACGGGTAGTCGGGAGCTGTTTTTT
CASSSTTGSRELFF
>TRBV7-2|-|TRBJ1-3|-
TGTGCCAGCAGCTACAGGGACTCTGGAAACACCATATATTTT
CASSYRDSGNTIYF
>TRBV7-2|-|TRBJ1-2|-
TGTGCCAGCAGCTTTTATCAGGCATCGGATGGCTACACCTTC
CASSFYQASDGYTF
>TRBV4-3|-|TRBJ2-3|-
TGCGCCAGCAGCCAAGCTTGGCCCACAGATACGCAGTATTTT
CASSQAWPTDTQYF
>TRBV19|TRBD2|TRBJ2-5|-
TGTGCCAGTAGTACCCCGGGACTAGCGGGGGAAGAGACCCAGTACTTC
CASSTPGLAGEETQYF
>TRBV7-2|TRBD2|TRBJ2-7|-
TGTGCCAGCAGCTCCAGCGGGGGTATGGTTCGCGAGCAGTACTTC
CASSSSGGMVREQYF
>TRBV5-6|-|TRBJ1-2|-
TGTGCCAGCAGCTCCTCTGCGGGCAGGACCTACTATGGCTACACCTTC
CASSSSAGRTYYGYTF
>TRBV10-3|-|TRBJ2-7|once
TGTGCCATCAGTGATGGTGGTACTGGTGGGTACTACGAGCAGTACTTC
CAISDGGTGGYYEQYF
>TRBV7-8|-|TRBJ2-5|once
TGTGCCAGCAGCTTAGAGGGGGTCGGTGGACAAGAGACCCAGTACTTC
CASSLEGVGGQETQYF
>TRBV7-6|TRBD1|TRBJ2-3|-
TGTGCCAGCAGCTTCGATCCGGGACAGGGAATAGCAGATACGCAGTATTTT
CASSFDPGQGIADTQYF
>TRBV18|TRBD1|TRBJ1-6|once
TGTGCCAGCTCAACTCAAGCACAGGGGAATTCACCCCTCCACTTT
CASSTQAQGNSPLHF
>TRBV7-2|-|TRBJ2-5|once
TGTGCCAGCAGCTTAGTGGGTCGGGGCTCTGGGACCCAGTACTTC
CASSLVGRGSGTQYF
>TRBV28|-|TRBJ2-7|-
TGTGCCAGCACGCAGGGAGGTAGCTCCTACGAGCAGTACTTC
CASTQGGSSYEQYF
>TRBV19|-|TRBJ1-2|few
TGTGCCAGTAGCTATCGGGGATCTAATTTCGACTATGGCTACACCTTC
CASSYRGSNFDYGYTF
>TRBV30|-|TRBJ1-2|few
TGTGCCTGGGCCCGTTACGGCCAGTATGGCTACACCTTC
CAWARYGQYGYTF
>TRBV6-4|TRBD1|TRBJ1-6|-
TGTGCCAGCAGTCGGGACAGGGGAAACTCACCCCTCCACTTT
CASSRDRGNSPLHF
>TRBV6-4|TRBD2|TRBJ2-3|-
TGTGCCAGCAGTGACACCGGGGGGGCCGCAGATACGCAGTATTTT
CASSDTGGAADTQYF
>TRBV2|-|TRBJ2-3|-
TGTGCCAGCATAAGGGACGGACCCTCACGCACAGATACGCAGTATTTT
CASIRDGPSRTDTQYF
>TRBV2|-|TRBJ1-4|-
TGTGCCAGCAGTGCCATGAGGACTAATGAAAAACTGTTTTTT
CASSAMRTNEKLFF
>TRBV5-6|TRBD2|TRBJ2-5|-
TGTGCCAGCAGCTTCTATAGCGGGGAGATCAAGGCGACCCAGTACTTC
CASSFYSGEIKATQYF